These 21 T cell receptor beta chains came from one sample sequenced in a study of cytomegalovirus exposure and HLA in healthy donors. Both 60 Vbeta primers and 13 Jbeta primers went into the PCR. The repertoire was sequenced with immunoSEQ multiplex PCR; TCRdb's copy has only in-frame clones and lacks some. The profile shows under 300,000 clones, just over 85% of them singletons. Sequencing was performed on PBMCs. The receptor set was obtained from a man aged 35 to 55 in good health and CMV-seropositive.

The rearrangement uses TRBV29-1 and TRBJ2-2, with D perhaps TRBD1 (5 bases). The CDR3 totals 14 residues. The germline gives CDR1 SQVTM, CDR2 ANQGSEA. V lost 4 bases, J lost 1 base, and 10 bases lay in between. The CDR3 nucleotides read TGCAGCGTTGGGACACTGAGGAACACCGGGGAGCTGTTTTTT. Protein: CSVGTLRNTGELFF.

The chain carries TRBV14 and TRBJ1-2; D not certain. Germline values: CDR1 SGHDN, CDR2 FVKESK. The CDR3 extends over 14 amino acids. The germline V and J ends were trimmed by 0 bases and 0 bases, with 5 bases remaining between them. CDR3 sequence: CASSQDYANYGYTF. The CDR3 bases are TGTGCCAGCAGCCAAGACTACGCTAACTATGGCTACACCTTC.

V and J are TRBV28 and TRBJ1-3; 8 bases agree with TRBD1. There are 15 residues in the CDR3. Trimming at V came to 6 bases and at J to 5 bases, leaving 9 bases not matched to a gene. Germline CDR1 reads MDHEN; CDR2 reads SYDVKM. This CDR3 is CASSPTGGRRNTIYF. The CDR3 region has the DNA TGTGCCAGCAGCCCCACAGGGGGTAGAAGAAACACCATATATTTT.

This clone was detected once. V usage is TRBV6-1 and J usage is TRBJ1-4; a possible D gene is TRBD1 (5 bases). The CDR3 loop spans 14 amino acids. The germline V gene encodes CDR1 MNHNS and CDR2 SASEGT. V lost 0 bases, J lost 10 bases, and 12 bases lay in between. CDR3 DNA: TGTGCCAGCAGTGAAGCCCCAGGGTGGGGAAAACTGTTTTTT. Protein sequence: CASSEAPGWGKLFF.

The chain couples TRBV7-2 to TRBJ2-5; 12 bases line up with TRBD1. The J segment lost 5 bases and the V segment lost 4 bases, leaving 5 bases of the junction unmatched. Germline assignment: CDR1 SGHTA and CDR2 FQGNSA. CDR3 length: 15 amino acids. The DNA for the CDR3 is TGTGCCAGCAGCTCGGGACAGGGGGCATGGGAGACCCAGTACTTC. This codes for CASSSGQGAWETQYF. Based on the CDR3 plus reference TRBV7-2 and TRBJ2-5, the full variable domain is GAGVSQSPSNKVTEKGKDVELRCDPISGHTALYWYRQSLGQGLEFLIYFQGNSAPDKSGLPSDRFSAERTGGSVSTLTIQRTQQEDSAVYLCASSSGQGAWETQYFGPGTRLLVL.

The chain recombines TRBV10-3 with TRBJ1-5; 12 bases match TRBD1. Germline V CDR1 and CDR2: ENHRY, SYGVKD. The CDR3 sequence is 14 residues long. V trimming: 6 bases; J trimming: 6 bases; junction bases outside the gene matches: 3. In nucleotides, the CDR3 is TGTGCCATCAGAGGGACAGGGGGCGGTCAGCCCCAGCATTTT. This translates into CAIRGTGGGQPQHF.

The V gene is TRBV7-2, the J gene TRBJ2-2; D call uncertain. The CDR3 is 14 amino acids. V dropped 5 bases and J dropped 3 bases, with 10 bases sitting between them. Germline V gene sequence: CDR1 SGHTA, CDR2 FQGNSA. The CDR3 here is CASSLIVDTGELFF. Written as DNA, the CDR3 is TGTGCCAGCAGCCTTATAGTGGACACCGGGGAGCTGTTTTTT.

CDR3 protein: CASSPGLAGAYEQYF. The CDR3 coding sequence is TGTGCCAGCAGCCCGGGACTAGCGGGAGCCTACGAGCAGTACTTC. The gene calls are TRBV4-2 and TRBJ2-7; 14 nucleotides agree with TRBD2. This CDR3 region has 15 residues. CDR1 and CDR2 from the germline V gene are LGHNA and YNFKEQ. Trimming removed 4 bases from V and 2 bases from J; junction bases left unmatched: 1.

The CDR3 DNA follows: TGTGCCAGCAGCTTAGGTCAGGGCTTGAACACTGAAGCTTTCTTT. Encoded protein: CASSLGQGLNTEAFF. The J gene is TRBJ1-1, the V gene TRBV11-1; the D gene is possibly TRBD1 (5 bases). In germline, CDR1 is SGHAT, CDR2 FQDESV (reference sequence). The germline V and J ends were trimmed by 1 base and 0 bases, with 9 bases remaining between them. The CDR3 covers 15 residues.

J is TRBJ2-7 and V is TRBV5-4, with TRBD1 identical over 9 bases. J was trimmed by 2 bases and V by 4 bases; bases with no gene match: 4. CDR3 length: 14 amino acids. Per germline, CDR1 SGHNT and CDR2 YYREEE (reference sequence). This CDR3 is CASSAGTGTYEQYF. The CDR3, as DNA: TGTGCCAGCAGCGCCGGGACAGGGACCTACGAGCAGTACTTC.

This sequence joins TRBV27 and TRBJ2-1, with D tentatively TRBD2 (6 bases). The germline V and J ends were trimmed by 8 bases and 4 bases, with 9 bases remaining between them. Germline-derived CDR1 and CDR2 are MNHEY and SMNVEV (reference sequence). The CDR3 is 12 residues long. DNA of the CDR3: TGTGCCAGCGTGGGGGGTTACAATGAGCAGTTCTTC. This sequence encodes CASVGGYNEQFF.

The chain links TRBV4-1 to TRBJ2-7; D ambiguous. V lost 0 bases and J 0 bases, leaving 9 bases between the germline ends. The CDR3 runs to 15 residues. Germline V gene lookup returns CDR1 MGHRA and CDR2 YSYEKL. In DNA form, the CDR3 reads TGCGCCAGCAGCCAAGATGCGCCTAGCTCCTACGAGCAGTACTTC. Protein product: CASSQDAPSSYEQYF.

A single count supports this clone. The DNA of the CDR3 is TGTGCCAGTAGTACAGGGGTAGGAACTGAAGCTTTCTTT. Translated: CASSTGVGTEAFF. The rearrangement links TRBV19 to TRBJ1-1; D possibly corresponds to TRBD1 (6 bases). In germline, CDR1 is LNHDA, CDR2 SQIVND (reference sequence). The CDR3 spans 13 residues. V lost 4 bases and J 5 bases, leaving 11 bases between the germline ends.

The rearrangement uses TRBV21-1 and TRBJ2-5; the DNA was not used to check the table's D call, TRBD1. TRBV21-1 counts as a pseudogene. The CDR3 has 13 amino acids. The CDR3 region has the DNA TGTGTAAACAACAGGGAGCGGCAAGAGACCCAGTACTTC. It codes for CVNNRERQETQYF.

V usage is TRBV27 and J usage is TRBJ2-7; TRBD1 aligns across 12 bases. The J segment lost 5 bases and the V segment lost 6 bases, leaving 11 bases of the junction unmatched. CDR1 and CDR2 from the germline V gene are MNHEY and SMNVEV (reference sequence). This CDR3 region has 16 residues. CDR3 nucleotide sequence: TGTGCCAGCAGCGGAGCCGGGACAGGGGGCCCCCACGAGCAGTACTTC. Translation gives CASSGAGTGGPHEQYF.

Worth noting for this clone: One end of the junction does not line up with germline, which may come from a read error. The CDR3 region is CASSLYGSSEQYF. For the CDR3, the DNA is TGTGCCAGCAGCTTATACGGTTCCTCCGAGCAGTACTTC. The J gene is TRBJ2-7, the V gene TRBV11-3; D not certain. This CDR3 comprises 13 residues. In germline, CDR1 is SGHNT, CDR2 YENEEA.

Only a few counts were recorded for this clone. V and J are TRBV6-6 and TRBJ2-7, with D tentatively TRBD1 (6 bases). There are 16 residues in the CDR3. Deletions cut 0 bases from V and 1 base from J, with 13 bases between. CDR1 is MNHNY and CDR2 is SVGAGI in the germline V gene (reference sequence). In DNA, the CDR3 is TGTGCCAGCAGTTACTCTTCGGACAGTCCTTCCTACGAGCAGTACTTC. It specifies CASSYSSDSPSYEQYF.

The chain uses TRBV4-3 and TRBJ1-1, with TRBD1 matching over 12 bases. The germline V gene encodes CDR1 LGHNA and CDR2 YSLEER. The CDR3 loop spans 16 amino acids. The junction had 4 bases not matched to a gene; V was cut back by 1 base and J by 4 bases. Here the CDR3 DNA reads TGCGCCAGCAGCCAAGGGGACAGGGGGCGGAGCACTGAAGCTTTCTTT. It encodes CASSQGDRGRSTEAFF.

This clone was seen a handful of times. This chain links TRBV19 with TRBJ2-1; 7 bases match TRBD2. V lost 5 bases to trimming and J lost 4 bases; unmatched junction nucleotides: 8. The CDR3 totals 15 residues. The V gene's germline CDR1 is LNHDA and CDR2 SQIVND (reference sequence). This CDR3 is CASSFSLAAYNEQFF. In nucleotides, the CDR3 is TGTGCCAGTAGTTTCAGTCTAGCGGCTTACAATGAGCAGTTCTTC.

The chain combines TRBV15 with TRBJ2-5; D possibly corresponds to TRBD2 (5 bases). CDR1 LNHNV and CDR2 YYDKDF come from the germline V gene (reference sequence). Trimming removed 0 bases from V and 5 bases from J, with 22 bases in between. The CDR3 length is 18 residues. The CDR3 loop is CATSRERKRSPDPETQYF. CDR3 coding DNA: TGTGCCACCAGCAGAGAAAGGAAGCGGTCCCCCGACCCTGAGACCCAGTACTTC.

This clone was counted between two and nine times. The CDR3 reads CASSQASNQPQHF. CDR3 nucleotides: TGTGCCAGTAGCCAGGCTAGCAATCAGCCCCAGCATTTT. The rearrangement links TRBV19 to TRBJ1-5; no definite D call. CDR3 length: 13 residues. V was pared by 6 bases and J by 0 bases, with 6 bases between. Germline V gene sequence: CDR1 LNHDA, CDR2 SQIVND (reference sequence).